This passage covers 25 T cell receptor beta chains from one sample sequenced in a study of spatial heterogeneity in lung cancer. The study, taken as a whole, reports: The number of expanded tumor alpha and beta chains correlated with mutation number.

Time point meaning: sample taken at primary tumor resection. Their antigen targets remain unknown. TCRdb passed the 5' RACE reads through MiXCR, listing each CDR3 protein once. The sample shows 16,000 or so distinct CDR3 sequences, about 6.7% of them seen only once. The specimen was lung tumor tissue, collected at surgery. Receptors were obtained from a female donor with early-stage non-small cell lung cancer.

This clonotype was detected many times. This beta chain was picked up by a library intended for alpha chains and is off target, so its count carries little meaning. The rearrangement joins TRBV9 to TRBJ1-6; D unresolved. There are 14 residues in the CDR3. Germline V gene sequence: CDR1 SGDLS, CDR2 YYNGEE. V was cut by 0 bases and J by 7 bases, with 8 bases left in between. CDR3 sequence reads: CASSVGVQNSPLHF. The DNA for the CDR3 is TGTGCCAGCAGCGTAGGTGTCCAAAATTCACCCCTCCACTTT.

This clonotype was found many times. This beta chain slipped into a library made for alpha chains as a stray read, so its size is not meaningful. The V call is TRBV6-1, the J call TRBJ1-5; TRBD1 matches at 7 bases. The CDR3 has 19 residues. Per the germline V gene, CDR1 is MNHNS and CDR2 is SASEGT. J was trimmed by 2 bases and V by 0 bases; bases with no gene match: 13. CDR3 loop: CASSEAAAGQAWGNQPQHF. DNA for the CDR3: TGTGCCAGCAGTGAAGCGGCGGCCGGACAGGCCTGGGGCAATCAGCCCCAGCATTTT.

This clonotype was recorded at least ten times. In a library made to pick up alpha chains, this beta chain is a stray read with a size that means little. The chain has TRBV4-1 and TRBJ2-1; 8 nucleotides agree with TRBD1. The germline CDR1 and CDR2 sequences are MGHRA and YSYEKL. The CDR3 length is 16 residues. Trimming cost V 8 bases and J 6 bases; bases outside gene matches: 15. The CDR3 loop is CASAPAAAGGFNEQFF. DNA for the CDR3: TGCGCCAGCGCACCCGCCGCGGCAGGGGGCTTCAATGAGCAGTTCTTC.

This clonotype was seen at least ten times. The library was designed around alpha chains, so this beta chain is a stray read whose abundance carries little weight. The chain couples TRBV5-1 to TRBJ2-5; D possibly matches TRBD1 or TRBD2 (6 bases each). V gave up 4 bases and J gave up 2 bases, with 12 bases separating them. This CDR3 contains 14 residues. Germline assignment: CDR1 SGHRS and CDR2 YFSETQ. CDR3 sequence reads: CASSREGGQETQYF. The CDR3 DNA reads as TGCGCCAGCAGCCGGGAAGGGGGGCAAGAGACCCAGTACTTC.

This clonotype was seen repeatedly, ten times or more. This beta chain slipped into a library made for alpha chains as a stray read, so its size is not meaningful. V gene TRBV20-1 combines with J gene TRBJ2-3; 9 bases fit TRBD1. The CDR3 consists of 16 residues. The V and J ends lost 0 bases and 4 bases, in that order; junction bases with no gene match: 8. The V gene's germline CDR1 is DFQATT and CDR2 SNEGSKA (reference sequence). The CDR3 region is CSARDGGTGMADTQYF. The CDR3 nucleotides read TGCAGTGCTAGAGACGGAGGGACAGGGATGGCAGATACGCAGTATTTT.

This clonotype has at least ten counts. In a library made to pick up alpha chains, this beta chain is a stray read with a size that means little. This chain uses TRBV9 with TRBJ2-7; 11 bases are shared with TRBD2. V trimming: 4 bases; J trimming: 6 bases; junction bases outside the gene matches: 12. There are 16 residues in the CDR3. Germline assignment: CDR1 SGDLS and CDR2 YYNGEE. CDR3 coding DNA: TGTGCCAGCAGCATCACCGGGACTAGCGGATCTTTCGAGCAGTACTTC. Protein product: CASSITGTSGSFEQYF.

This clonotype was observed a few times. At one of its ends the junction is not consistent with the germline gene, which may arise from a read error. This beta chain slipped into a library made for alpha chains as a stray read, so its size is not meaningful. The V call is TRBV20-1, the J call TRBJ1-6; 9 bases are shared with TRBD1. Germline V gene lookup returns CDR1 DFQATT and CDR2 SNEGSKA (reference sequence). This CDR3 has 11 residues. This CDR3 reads CSAREGQGFNF. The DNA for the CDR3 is TGCAGTGCTAGAGAGGGACAGGGCTTTAATTTT.

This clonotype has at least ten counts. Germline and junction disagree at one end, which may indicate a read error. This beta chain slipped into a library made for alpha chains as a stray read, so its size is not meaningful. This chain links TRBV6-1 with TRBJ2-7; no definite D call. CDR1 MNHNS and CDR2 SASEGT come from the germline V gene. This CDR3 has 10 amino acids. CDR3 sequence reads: CASREGEQYF. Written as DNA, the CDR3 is TGTGCCAGCAGGGAAGGCGAGCAGTACTTC.

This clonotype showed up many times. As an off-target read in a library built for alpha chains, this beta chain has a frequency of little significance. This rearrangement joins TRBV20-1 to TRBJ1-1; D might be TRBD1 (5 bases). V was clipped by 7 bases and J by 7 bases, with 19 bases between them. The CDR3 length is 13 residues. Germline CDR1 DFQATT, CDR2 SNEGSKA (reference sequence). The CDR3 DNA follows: TGCAGTGGGCTGATAGGGAGGGGAGGTGAAGCTTTCTTT. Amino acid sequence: CSGLIGRGGEAFF.

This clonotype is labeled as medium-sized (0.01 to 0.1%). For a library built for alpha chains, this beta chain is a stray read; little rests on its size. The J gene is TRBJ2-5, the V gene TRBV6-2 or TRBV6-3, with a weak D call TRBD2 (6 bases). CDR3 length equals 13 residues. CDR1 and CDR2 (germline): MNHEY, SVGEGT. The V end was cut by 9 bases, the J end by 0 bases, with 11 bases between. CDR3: CASLRGNQETQYF. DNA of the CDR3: TGTGCCAGTTTGCGGGGAAACCAAGAGACCCAGTACTTC.

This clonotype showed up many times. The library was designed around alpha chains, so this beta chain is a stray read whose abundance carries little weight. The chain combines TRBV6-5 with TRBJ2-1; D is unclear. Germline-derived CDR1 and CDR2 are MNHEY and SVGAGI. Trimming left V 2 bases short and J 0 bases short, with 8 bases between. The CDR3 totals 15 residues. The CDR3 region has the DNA TGTGCCAGCAGTTACCAATCGAGCTCCTACAATGAGCAGTTCTTC. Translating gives CASSYQSSSYNEQFF.

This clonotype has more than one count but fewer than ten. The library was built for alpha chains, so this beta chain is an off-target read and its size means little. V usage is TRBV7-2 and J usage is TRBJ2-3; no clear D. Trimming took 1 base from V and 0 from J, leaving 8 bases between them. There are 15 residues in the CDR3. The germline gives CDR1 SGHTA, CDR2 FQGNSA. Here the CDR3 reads CASSLDSASTDTQYF. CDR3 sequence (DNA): TGTGCCAGCAGCTTAGACTCGGCTAGCACAGATACGCAGTATTTT.

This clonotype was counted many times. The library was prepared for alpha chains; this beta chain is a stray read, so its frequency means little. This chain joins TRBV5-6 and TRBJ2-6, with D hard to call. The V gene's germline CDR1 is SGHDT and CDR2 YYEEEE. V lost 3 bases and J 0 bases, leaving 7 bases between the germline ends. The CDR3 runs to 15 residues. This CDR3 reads CASSSPGSGANVLTF. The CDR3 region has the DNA TGTGCCAGCAGCTCGCCCGGCTCTGGGGCCAACGTCCTGACTTTC.

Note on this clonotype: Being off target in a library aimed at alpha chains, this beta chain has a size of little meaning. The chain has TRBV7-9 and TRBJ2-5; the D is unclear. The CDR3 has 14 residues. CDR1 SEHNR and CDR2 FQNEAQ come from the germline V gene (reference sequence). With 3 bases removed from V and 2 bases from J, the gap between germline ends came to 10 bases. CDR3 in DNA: TGTGCCAGCAGCTTGAGTGAGTTTCAAGAGACCCAGTACTTC. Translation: CASSLSEFQETQYF.

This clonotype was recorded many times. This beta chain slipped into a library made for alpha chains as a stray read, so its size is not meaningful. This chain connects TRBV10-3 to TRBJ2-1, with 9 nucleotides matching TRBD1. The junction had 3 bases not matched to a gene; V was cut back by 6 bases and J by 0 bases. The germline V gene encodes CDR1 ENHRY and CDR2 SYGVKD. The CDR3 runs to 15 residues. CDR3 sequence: CAIRTGGSSYNEQFF. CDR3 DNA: TGTGCCATCAGAACAGGGGGCAGCTCCTACAATGAGCAGTTCTTC.

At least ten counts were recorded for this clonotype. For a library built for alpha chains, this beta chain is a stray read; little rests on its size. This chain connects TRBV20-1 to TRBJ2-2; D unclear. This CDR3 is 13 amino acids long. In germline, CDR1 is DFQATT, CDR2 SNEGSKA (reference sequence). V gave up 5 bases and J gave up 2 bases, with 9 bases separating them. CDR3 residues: CSALNLNTGELFF. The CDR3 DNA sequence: TGCAGTGCTCTCAACCTAAACACCGGGGAGCTGTTTTTT.

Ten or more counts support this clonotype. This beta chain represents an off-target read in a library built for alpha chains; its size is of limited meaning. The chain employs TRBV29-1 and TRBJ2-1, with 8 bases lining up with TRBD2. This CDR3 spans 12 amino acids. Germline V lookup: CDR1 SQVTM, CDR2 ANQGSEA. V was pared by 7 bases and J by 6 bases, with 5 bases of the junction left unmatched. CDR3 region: CSGERGPNEQFF. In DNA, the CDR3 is TGCAGCGGCGAGCGGGGGCCCAATGAGCAGTTCTTC.

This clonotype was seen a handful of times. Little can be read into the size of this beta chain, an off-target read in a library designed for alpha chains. The CDR3 coding sequence is TGCAGTGCTAGACTGACAGGGGCGCTCGAAGTCTCCTACGAGCAGTACTTC. This codes for CSARLTGALEVSYEQYF. The chain is built from TRBV20-1 and TRBJ2-7, with 8 bases identical to TRBD1. Germline CDR1 and CDR2: DFQATT and SNEGSKA (reference sequence). The V segment lost 2 bases and the J segment 0 bases; nucleotides outside the gene matches: 12. The CDR3 sequence is 17 residues long.

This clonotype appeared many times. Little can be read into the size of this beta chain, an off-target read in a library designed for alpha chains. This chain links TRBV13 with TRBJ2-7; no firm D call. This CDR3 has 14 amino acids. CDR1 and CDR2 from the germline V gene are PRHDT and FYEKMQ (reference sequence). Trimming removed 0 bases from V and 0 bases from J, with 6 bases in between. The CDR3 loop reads CASSLGRYSYEQYF. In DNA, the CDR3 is TGTGCCAGCAGCTTAGGGAGGTACTCCTACGAGCAGTACTTC.

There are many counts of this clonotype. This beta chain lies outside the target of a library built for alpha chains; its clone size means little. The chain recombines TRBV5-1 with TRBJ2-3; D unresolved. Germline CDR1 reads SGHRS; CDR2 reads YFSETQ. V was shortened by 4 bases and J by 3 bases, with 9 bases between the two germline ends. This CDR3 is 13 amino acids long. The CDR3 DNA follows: TGCGCCAGCAGCCTAGGGCCAACAGATACGCAGTATTTT. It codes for CASSLGPTDTQYF.

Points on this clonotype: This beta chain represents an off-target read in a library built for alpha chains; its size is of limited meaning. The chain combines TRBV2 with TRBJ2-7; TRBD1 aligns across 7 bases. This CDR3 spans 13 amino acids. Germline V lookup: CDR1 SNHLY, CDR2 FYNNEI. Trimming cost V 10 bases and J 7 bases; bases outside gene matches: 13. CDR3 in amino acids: CATKTGYIWEQYF. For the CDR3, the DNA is TGTGCCACCAAGACAGGGTATATTTGGGAGCAGTACTTC.

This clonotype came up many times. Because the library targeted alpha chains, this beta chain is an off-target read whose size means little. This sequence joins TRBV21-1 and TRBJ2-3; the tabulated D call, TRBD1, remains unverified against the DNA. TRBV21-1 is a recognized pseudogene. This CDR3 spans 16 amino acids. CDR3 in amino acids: CASSIGDSSCTDTQYF. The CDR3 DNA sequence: TGTGCCAGCAGCATTGGGGACAGTTCTTGCACAGATACGCAGTATTTT.

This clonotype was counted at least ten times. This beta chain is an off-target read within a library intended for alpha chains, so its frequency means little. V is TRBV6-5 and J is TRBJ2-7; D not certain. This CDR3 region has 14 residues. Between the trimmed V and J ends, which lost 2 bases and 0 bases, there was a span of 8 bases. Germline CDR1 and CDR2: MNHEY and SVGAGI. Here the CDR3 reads CASSYAISSYEQYF. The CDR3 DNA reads TGTGCCAGCAGTTACGCAATATCCTCCTACGAGCAGTACTTC.

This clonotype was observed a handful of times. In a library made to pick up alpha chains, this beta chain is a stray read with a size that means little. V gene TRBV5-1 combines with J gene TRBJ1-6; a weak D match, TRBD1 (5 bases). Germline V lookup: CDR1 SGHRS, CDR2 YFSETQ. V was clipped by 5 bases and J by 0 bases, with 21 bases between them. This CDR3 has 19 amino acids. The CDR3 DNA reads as TGCGCCAGCAGGGGGCCGACAGAATTCTCCAGCTCCTATAATTCACCCCTCCACTTT. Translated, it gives CASRGPTEFSSSYNSPLHF. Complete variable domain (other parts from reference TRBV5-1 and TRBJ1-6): KAGVTQTPRYLIKTRGQQVTLSCSPISGHRSVSWYQQTPGQGLQFLFEYFSETQRNKGNFPGRFSGRQFSNSRSEMNVSTLELGDSALYLCASRGPTEFSSSYNSPLHFGNGTRLTVT.

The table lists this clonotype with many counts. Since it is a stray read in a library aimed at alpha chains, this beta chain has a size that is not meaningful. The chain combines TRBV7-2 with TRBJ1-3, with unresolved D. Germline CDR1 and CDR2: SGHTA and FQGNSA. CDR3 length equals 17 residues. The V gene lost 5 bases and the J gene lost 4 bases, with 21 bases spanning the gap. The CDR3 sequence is CASSPLGPGMGGNTIYF. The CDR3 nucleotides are TGTGCCAGCAGCCCACTGGGTCCGGGGATGGGAGGAAACACCATATATTTT.